Included here is one T cell receptor beta chain sequence, with context. The data are from a study of T cell responses to AZD1222 COVID-19 vaccine. Per germline, CDR1 SGHTA and CDR2 FQGNSA. The CDR3 has 14 residues. J lost 3 bases, V lost 3 bases, and 3 bases had no gene match. The repertoire was sequenced with immunoSEQ multiplex PCR; TCRdb's copy has only in-frame clones and lacks some. The table has 150,000 to 200,000 clones, roughly 90% seen once; the top ten hold around 6%. The clonotype originates from an adult in good health. The V and J genes are TRBV7-2 and TRBJ2-7; TRBD1 matches at 9 bases. The specimen comprised peripheral blood, sampled on day 0 of AZD1222 vaccination. The CDR3 DNA is TGTGCCAGCAGCTTGGGGACAGGGCACTACGAGCAGTACTTC. The encoded protein is CASSLGTGHYEQYF.